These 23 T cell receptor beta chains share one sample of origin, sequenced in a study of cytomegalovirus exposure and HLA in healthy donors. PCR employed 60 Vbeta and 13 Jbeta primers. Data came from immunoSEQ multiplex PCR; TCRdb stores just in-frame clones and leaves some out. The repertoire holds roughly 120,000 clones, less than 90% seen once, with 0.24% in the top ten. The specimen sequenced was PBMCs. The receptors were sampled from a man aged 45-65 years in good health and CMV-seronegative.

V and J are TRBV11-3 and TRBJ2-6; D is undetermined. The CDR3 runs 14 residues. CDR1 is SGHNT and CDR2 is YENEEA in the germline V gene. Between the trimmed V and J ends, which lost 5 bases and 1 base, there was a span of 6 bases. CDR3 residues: CASSPDSGANVLTF. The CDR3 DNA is TGTGCCAGCAGCCCAGATTCTGGGGCCAACGTCCTGACTTTC.

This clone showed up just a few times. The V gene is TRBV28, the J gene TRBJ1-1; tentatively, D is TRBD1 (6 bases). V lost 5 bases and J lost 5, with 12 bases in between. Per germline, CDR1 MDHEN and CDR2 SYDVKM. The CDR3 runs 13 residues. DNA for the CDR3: TGTGCCAGCAGTGCTGAGGGGGTGACTGAAGCTTTCTTT. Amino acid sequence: CASSAEGVTEAFF. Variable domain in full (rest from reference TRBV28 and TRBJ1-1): DVKVTQSSRYLVKRTGEKVFLECVQDMDHENMFWYRQDPGLGLRLIYFSYDVKMKEKGDIPEGYSVSREKKERFSLILESASTNQTSMYLCASSAEGVTEAFFGQGTRLTVV.

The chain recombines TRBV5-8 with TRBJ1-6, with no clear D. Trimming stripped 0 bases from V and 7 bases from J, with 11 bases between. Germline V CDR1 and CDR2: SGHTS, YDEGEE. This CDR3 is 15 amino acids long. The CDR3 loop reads CASSLEGGRNSPLHF. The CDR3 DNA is TGTGCCAGCAGCTTGGAAGGCGGGAGGAATTCACCCCTCCACTTT.

CDR3 sequence reads: CASTQGRGTDTQYF. CDR3 DNA sequence: TGTGCCAGCACCCAGGGTCGTGGAACAGATACGCAGTATTTT. The chain links TRBV6-5 to TRBJ2-3; possibly TRBD1 for D (5 bases). Trimming took 7 bases from V and 3 from J, leaving 14 bases between them. The germline V gene has CDR1 MNHEY and CDR2 SVGAGI. This CDR3 has 14 residues.

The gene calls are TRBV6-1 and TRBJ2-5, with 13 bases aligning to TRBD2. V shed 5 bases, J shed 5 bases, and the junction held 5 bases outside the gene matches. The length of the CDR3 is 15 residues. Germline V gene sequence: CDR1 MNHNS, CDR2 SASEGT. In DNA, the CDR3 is TGTGCCAGCAGTTCGACTAGCGGGGGGTCGGAGACCCAGTACTTC. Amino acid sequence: CASSSTSGGSETQYF.

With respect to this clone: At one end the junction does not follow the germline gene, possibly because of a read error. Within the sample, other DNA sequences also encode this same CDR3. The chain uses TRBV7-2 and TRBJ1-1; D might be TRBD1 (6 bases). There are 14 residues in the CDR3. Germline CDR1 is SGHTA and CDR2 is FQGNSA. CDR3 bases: TGTGCTAGCAGCTTAGCGGGCGGGGGCAAGACCGCTTTCTTT. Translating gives CASSLAGGGKTAFF.

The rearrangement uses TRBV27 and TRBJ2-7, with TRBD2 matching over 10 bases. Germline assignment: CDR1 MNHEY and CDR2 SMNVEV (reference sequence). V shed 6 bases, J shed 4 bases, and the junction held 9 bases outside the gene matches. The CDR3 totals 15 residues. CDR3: CASSLGPSGSYEQYF. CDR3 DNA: TGTGCCAGCAGCCTAGGACCTAGCGGGAGTTACGAGCAGTACTTC.

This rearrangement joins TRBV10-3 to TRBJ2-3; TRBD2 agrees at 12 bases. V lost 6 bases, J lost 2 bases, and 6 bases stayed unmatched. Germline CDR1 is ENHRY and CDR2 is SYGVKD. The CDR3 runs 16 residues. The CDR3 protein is CAIRSLAGGSTDTQYF. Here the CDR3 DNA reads TGTGCCATCAGATCACTAGCGGGGGGTTCCACAGATACGCAGTATTTT.

The CDR3 spells CASKGGTGGPGEQFF. CDR3 in DNA: TGTGCCAGCAAAGGGGGGACGGGAGGGCCAGGTGAGCAGTTCTTC. The rearrangement links TRBV5-4 to TRBJ2-1, with 8 bases lining up with TRBD2. Trimming took 6 bases from V and 9 from J; bases not matched to a gene: 14. Germline V CDR1 and CDR2: SGHNT, YYREEE (reference sequence). This CDR3 is 15 amino acids long.

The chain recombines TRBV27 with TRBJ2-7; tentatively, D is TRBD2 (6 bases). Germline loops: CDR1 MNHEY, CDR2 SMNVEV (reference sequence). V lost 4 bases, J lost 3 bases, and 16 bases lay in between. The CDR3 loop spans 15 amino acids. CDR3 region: CASSSTGTRRYEQYF. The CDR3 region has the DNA TGTGCCAGCAGTTCCACCGGGACTCGACGCTACGAGCAGTACTTC.

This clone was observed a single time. This chain's CDR3 is CASRSGQYQETQYF. CDR3 in DNA: TGTGCCAGCAGGTCGGGACAGTACCAAGAGACCCAGTACTTC. V gene TRBV7-9 combines with J gene TRBJ2-5; 7 nucleotides agree with TRBD1. The CDR3 is 14 amino acids. Germline loops: CDR1 SEHNR, CDR2 FQNEAQ (reference sequence). The V segment lost 6 bases and the J segment 0 bases; nucleotides outside the gene matches: 4.

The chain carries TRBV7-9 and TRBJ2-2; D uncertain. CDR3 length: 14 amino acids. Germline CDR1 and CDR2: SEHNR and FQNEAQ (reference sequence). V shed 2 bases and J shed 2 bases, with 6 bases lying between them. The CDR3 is CASSLNTNTGELFF. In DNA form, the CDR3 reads TGTGCCAGCAGCTTAAACACCAACACCGGGGAGCTGTTTTTT.

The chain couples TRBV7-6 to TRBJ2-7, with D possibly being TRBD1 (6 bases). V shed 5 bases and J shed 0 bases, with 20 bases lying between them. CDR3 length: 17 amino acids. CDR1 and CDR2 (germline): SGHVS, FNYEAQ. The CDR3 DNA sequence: TGTGCCAGCAGCCTGGGCGTATCGGACAGCTCCTCCTACGAGCAGTACTTC. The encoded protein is CASSLGVSDSSSYEQYF.

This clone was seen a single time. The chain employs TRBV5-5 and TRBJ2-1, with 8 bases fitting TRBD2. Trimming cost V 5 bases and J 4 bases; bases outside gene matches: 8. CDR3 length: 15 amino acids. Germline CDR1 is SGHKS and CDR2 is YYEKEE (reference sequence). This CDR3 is CASSFSTGGYNEQFF. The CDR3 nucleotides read TGTGCCAGCAGTTTTAGCACGGGAGGGTACAATGAGCAGTTCTTC.

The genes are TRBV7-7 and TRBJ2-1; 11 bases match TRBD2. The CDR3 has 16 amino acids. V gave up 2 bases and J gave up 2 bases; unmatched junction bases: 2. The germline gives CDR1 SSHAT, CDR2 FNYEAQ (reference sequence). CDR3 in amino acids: CASSLRLAGPYNEQFF. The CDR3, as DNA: TGTGCCAGCAGCTTAAGACTAGCGGGACCCTACAATGAGCAGTTCTTC.

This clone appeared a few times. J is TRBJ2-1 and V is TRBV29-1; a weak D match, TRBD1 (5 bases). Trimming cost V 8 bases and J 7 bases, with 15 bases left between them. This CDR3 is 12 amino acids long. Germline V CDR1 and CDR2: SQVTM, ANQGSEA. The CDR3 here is CSYLGQTNEQFF. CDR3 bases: TGCAGCTACCTGGGGCAGACGAATGAGCAGTTCTTC.

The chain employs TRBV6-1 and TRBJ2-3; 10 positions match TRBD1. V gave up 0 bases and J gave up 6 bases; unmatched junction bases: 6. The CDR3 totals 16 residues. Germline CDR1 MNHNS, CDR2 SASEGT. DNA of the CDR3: TGTGCCAGCAGTGAAGCGCGGACAGGGGGGAGGGATACGCAGTATTTT. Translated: CASSEARTGGRDTQYF.

For the CDR3, the DNA is TGCAGCGTGTTAGGGACAGTTAGATACGAGCAGTACTTC. This encodes CSVLGTVRYEQYF. J is TRBJ2-7 and V is TRBV29-1; 7 nucleotides line up with TRBD1. Germline V gene sequence: CDR1 SQVTM, CDR2 ANQGSEA. This CDR3 is built from 13 residues. V lost 6 bases to trimming and J lost 4 bases; unmatched junction nucleotides: 9.

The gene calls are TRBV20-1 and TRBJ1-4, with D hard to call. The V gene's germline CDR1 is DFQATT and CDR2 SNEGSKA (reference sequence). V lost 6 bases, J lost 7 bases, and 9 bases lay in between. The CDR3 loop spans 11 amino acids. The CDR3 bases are TGCAGTGCCCTCCGCGGTGAAAAACTGTTTTTT. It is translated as CSALRGEKLFF.

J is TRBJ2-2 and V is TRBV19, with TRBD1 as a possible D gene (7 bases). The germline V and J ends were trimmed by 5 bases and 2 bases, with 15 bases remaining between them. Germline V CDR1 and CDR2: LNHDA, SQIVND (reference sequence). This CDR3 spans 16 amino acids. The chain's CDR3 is CASSPPGGTNTGELFF. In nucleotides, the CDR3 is TGTGCCAGTAGTCCACCAGGGGGGACAAACACCGGGGAGCTGTTTTTT.

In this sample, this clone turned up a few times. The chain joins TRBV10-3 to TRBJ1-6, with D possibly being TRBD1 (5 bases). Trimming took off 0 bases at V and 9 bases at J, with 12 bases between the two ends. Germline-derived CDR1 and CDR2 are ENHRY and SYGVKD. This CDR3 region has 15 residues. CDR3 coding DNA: TGTGCCATCAGTGAGTCGCAGGCTGGGGCTTCACCCCTCCACTTT. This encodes CAISESQAGASPLHF.

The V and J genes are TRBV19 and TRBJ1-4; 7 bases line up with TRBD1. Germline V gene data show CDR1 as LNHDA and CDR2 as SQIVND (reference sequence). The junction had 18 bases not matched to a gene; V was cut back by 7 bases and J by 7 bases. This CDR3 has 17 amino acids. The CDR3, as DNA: TGTGCCAGTACCCGACAGGGATTAGGTTTCTCGAGTGAAAAACTGTTTTTT. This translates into CASTRQGLGFSSEKLFF.

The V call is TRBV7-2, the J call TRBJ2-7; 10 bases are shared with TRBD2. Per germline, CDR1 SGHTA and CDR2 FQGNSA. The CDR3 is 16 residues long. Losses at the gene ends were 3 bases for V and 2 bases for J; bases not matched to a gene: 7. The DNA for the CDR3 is TGTGCCAGCAGCTTTTTAAGCGGGAGGGTAACCTACGAGCAGTACTTC. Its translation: CASSFLSGRVTYEQYF.